What follows are 32 T cell receptor beta chains derived from one specimen sequenced in a study of T-cell memory formation after mild COVID-19. Each CDR3 protein gets one entry after TCRdb re-called the 5' RACE reads with MiXCR. This sample has 450,000 or so distinct CDR3 sequences, with around 20% found just once. The sequenced sample consisted of PBMCs or a T cell subset sorted from them (not recorded which). The receptors shown here come from an adult woman who had mild COVID-19 (a few samples of this study predate the infection). Cell type and time point are not known.

A few counts support this clonotype. This sequence joins TRBV12-3 or TRBV12-4 and TRBJ1-1; 10 nucleotides match TRBD1. V lost 4 bases to trimming and J lost 11 bases; unmatched junction nucleotides: 16. This CDR3 spans 16 amino acids. In DNA, the CDR3 is TGTGCCAGCAGTTCCTACAGCCGGGGGGACAGGGGCCCTGCTTTCTTT. Residues: CASSSYSRGDRGPAFF.

The rearrangement uses TRBV6-6 and TRBJ1-1; a possible D gene is TRBD1 (5 bases). Germline CDR1 reads MNHNY; CDR2 reads SVGAGI (reference sequence). Trimming pared 5 bases from V and 5 bases from J, leaving 15 bases between. The CDR3 loop spans 14 amino acids. The CDR3 bases are TGTGCCAGCAGTGAAGAGGCAGGGTTAACTGAAGCTTTCTTT. Protein sequence: CASSEEAGLTEAFF.

There are a few counts of this clonotype. The CDR3 DNA reads as TGTGCCAGCTCACTTCTAGGAGTACCCGGGGAGCTGTTTTTT. It translates to CASSLLGVPGELFF. The J gene is TRBJ2-2, the V gene TRBV18; D unclear. CDR1 KGHSH and CDR2 LQKENI come from the germline V gene. Trimming cost V 4 bases and J 6 bases, with 12 bases left between them. The CDR3 consists of 14 residues.

This clonotype has ten or more counts. The CDR3 coding sequence is TGCGCCAGCAGCTTGGACAGGGGTGGTCCCTATGGCTACACCTTC. Its protein is CASSLDRGGPYGYTF. The chain employs TRBV5-1 and TRBJ1-2; TRBD1 matches at 7 bases. Germline CDR1 and CDR2: SGHRS and YFSETQ. This CDR3 contains 15 residues. With V trimmed by 0 bases and J by 4 bases, 6 bases remained unmatched.

Remarks on this clonotype: A much larger clone lies one base from this, so it may be a read error. The DNA of the CDR3 is TGTGCCAGCAGCTTACAAGGACTAATCACAGATACGCAGTATTTT. Its translation: CASSLQGLITDTQYF. The chain recombines TRBV7-2 with TRBJ2-3; TRBD2 is a possible D gene (6 bases). V lost 2 bases and J lost 2, with 11 bases in between. This CDR3 comprises 15 residues. Germline values: CDR1 SGHTA, CDR2 FQGNSA.

The CDR3 DNA is TGTGCCAGCAACTGTACCGACATGGGCCGGACGGAGAAGAACACCGGGGAGCTGTTTTTT. Protein sequence: CASNCTDMGRTEKNTGELFF. V and J are TRBV27 and TRBJ2-2; D call uncertain. The CDR3 spans 20 residues. Germline-derived CDR1 and CDR2 are MNHEY and SMNVEV (reference sequence). Trimming shortened V by 7 bases and J by 1 base, and 28 bases separated the two germline ends.

The chain employs TRBV9 and TRBJ1-2, with D tentatively TRBD1 (5 bases). The CDR3 spans 15 residues. Trimming stripped 3 bases from V and 0 bases from J, with 12 bases between. Germline-derived CDR1 and CDR2 are SGDLS and YYNGEE. The CDR3 DNA is TGTGCCAGCAGCGGAACAGGCTATCCTAACTATGGCTACACCTTC. As protein: CASSGTGYPNYGYTF.

This clonotype was recorded a few times. This chain joins TRBV9 and TRBJ2-1, with 9 bases that match TRBD2. Unmatched junction bases numbered 12, after V lost 2 bases and J lost 12 bases. The CDR3 has 15 residues. Looked up from germline, CDR1 is SGDLS and CDR2 is YYNGEE. CDR3 amino acids: CASSVTSGQLAAQFF. DNA for the CDR3: TGTGCCAGCAGCGTGACTAGCGGTCAACTGGCGGCGCAGTTCTTC.

The chain combines TRBV20-1 with TRBJ2-7; D unclear. Germline lookup yields CDR1 DFQATT and CDR2 SNEGSKA (reference sequence). The CDR3 is made up of 15 amino acids. Trimming pared 4 bases from V and 2 bases from J, leaving 18 bases between. This chain's CDR3 is CSAMPGRLRTYEQYF. CDR3 coding DNA: TGCAGTGCTATGCCGGGCAGGCTCAGGACCTACGAGCAGTACTTC.

This rearrangement joins TRBV18 to TRBJ2-7; the match to TRBD1 covers 7 bases. The germline gives CDR1 KGHSH, CDR2 LQKENI. This CDR3 is built from 14 residues. After removal of 8 bases from V and 2 bases from J, the junction contained 9 bases not matched to a gene. The CDR3 region has the DNA TGTGCCAGCCAAAGTAGACAGGGCGCCTACGAGCAGTACTTC. Protein: CASQSRQGAYEQYF.

This clonotype was recorded a few times. The chain links TRBV12-3 or TRBV12-4 to TRBJ2-5; tentatively, D is TRBD2 (6 bases). This CDR3 is 15 amino acids long. The germline V and J ends were trimmed by 5 bases and 4 bases, with 17 bases remaining between them. CDR3 sequence: CASSPGGGPGETQYF. For the CDR3, the DNA is TGTGCCAGCAGTCCCGGGGGTGGACCGGGAGAGACCCAGTACTTC.

There are a few counts of this clonotype. The rearrangement links TRBV7-8 to TRBJ1-1; D perhaps matches TRBD1 (5 bases). CDR1 is SGHVS, CDR2 FQNEAQ, per germline. The CDR3 sequence is 13 residues long. V shed 5 bases and J shed 1 base, with 8 bases lying between them. The CDR3 sequence is CASSADKNTEAFF. CDR3 nucleotide sequence: TGTGCCAGCAGCGCGGACAAGAACACTGAAGCTTTCTTT. Looking up the rest from reference TRBV7-8 and TRBJ1-1 gives the full variable domain: GAGVSQSPRYKVAKRGQDVALRCDPISGHVSLFWYQQALGQGPEFLTYFQNEAQLDKSGLPSDRFFAERPEGSVSTLKIQRTQQEDSAVYLCASSADKNTEAFFGQGTRLTVV.

This chain joins TRBV4-1 and TRBJ2-2; TRBD1 agrees at 9 bases. Germline assignment: CDR1 MGHRA and CDR2 YSYEKL. CDR3 length: 16 residues. J lost 6 bases, V lost 4 bases, and 9 bases had no gene match. CDR3 nucleotides: TGCGCCAGCAGCCGGAAGGGACAGGGTCTGCCCGGGGAGCTGTTTTTT. Translated: CASSRKGQGLPGELFF.

This chain joins TRBV12-3 or TRBV12-4 and TRBJ2-7; TRBD1 is a possible D gene (6 bases). Trimming removed 6 bases at V and 2 bases at J, with 23 bases between. The CDR3 has 17 amino acids. For the CDR3, the DNA is TGTGCCAGCAGCCTCAGCCATCGCGTACAGGGTACCTACGAGCAGTACTTC. This gives the protein CASSLSHRVQGTYEQYF.

This clonotype showed up just a few times. The chain uses TRBV5-1 and TRBJ2-3; TRBD2 aligns across 7 bases. The CDR3 is 15 amino acids. Germline-derived CDR1 and CDR2 are SGHRS and YFSETQ. V lost 4 bases to trimming and J lost 3 bases; unmatched junction nucleotides: 8. This CDR3 reads CASSDPAGRTDTQYF. The CDR3 nucleotides are TGCGCCAGCAGCGACCCAGCGGGGAGGACAGATACGCAGTATTTT.

The rearrangement uses TRBV24-1 and TRBJ2-5, with D tentatively TRBD2 (5 bases). Germline V gene lookup returns CDR1 KGHDR and CDR2 SFDVKD. This CDR3 has 15 residues. V lost 7 bases, J lost 6 bases, and 20 bases lay in between. CDR3 DNA sequence: TGTGCCACCAGAGACGGGAAAAAAACCCATCAGACCCAGTACTTC. Amino acid sequence: CATRDGKKTHQTQYF.

The rearrangement links TRBV6-2 or TRBV6-3 to TRBJ2-7; D is ambiguous. Germline CDR1 reads MNHEY; CDR2 reads SVGEGT. V was shortened by 6 bases and J by 2 bases, with 23 bases between the two germline ends. The CDR3 extends over 17 amino acids. CDR3 in amino acids: CASRTDVDRRFPYEQYF. CDR3 sequence (DNA): TGTGCCAGCAGGACCGACGTGGACCGCCGCTTCCCCTACGAGCAGTACTTC.

The CDR3 loop reads CASGQYRENTEAFF. The CDR3 bases are TGCGCCAGCGGTCAGTACAGGGAGAACACTGAAGCTTTCTTT. The chain uses TRBV5-1 and TRBJ1-1; D perhaps matches TRBD1 (6 bases). CDR3 size: 14 residues. The germline CDR1 and CDR2 sequences are SGHRS and YFSETQ. V was clipped by 7 bases and J by 1 base, with 14 bases between them.

In regard to this clonotype: Without the conserved terminal phenylalanine or tryptophan, this CDR3 likely stems from a read error. The rearrangement joins TRBV7-8 to TRBJ2-4; 10 nucleotides match TRBD2. Looked up from germline, CDR1 is SGHVS and CDR2 is FQNEAQ. V lost 4 bases to trimming and J lost 8 bases; unmatched junction nucleotides: 11. This CDR3 is built from 16 residues. CDR3 coding DNA: TGTGCCAGCAGCTGGGGGAAGGCTAGCGGGAGAGACATTCAGTACTTA. This sequence encodes CASSWGKASGRDIQYL.

This clonotype turned up a few times. The chain carries TRBV5-1 and TRBJ2-2; 7 bases are shared with TRBD2. Germline trimming cut 0 bases from V and 7 bases from J; bases unmatched to any gene: 15. Per the germline V gene, CDR1 is SGHRS and CDR2 is YFSETQ. This CDR3 is built from 18 residues. CDR3 sequence: CASSLEIGGSARGGELFF. As DNA, the CDR3 is TGCGCCAGCAGCTTGGAGATCGGCGGGAGTGCGAGGGGCGGGGAGCTGTTTTTT.

CDR3 nucleotides: TGTGCCAGCAGCCGACAGGGGTTGGATGGCTACACCTTC. This codes for CASSRQGLDGYTF. The chain has TRBV12-3 or TRBV12-4 and TRBJ1-2; 8 bases are a match to TRBD1. The J segment lost 6 bases and the V segment lost 6 bases, leaving 6 bases of the junction unmatched. This CDR3 is built from 13 residues.

The CDR3 loop is CASSLAGGRVHEQYF. CDR3 sequence (DNA): TGTGCCAGCAGCTTAGCAGGTGGGAGGGTCCACGAGCAGTACTTC. V and J are TRBV7-2 and TRBJ2-7; 7 bases fit TRBD2. With V trimmed by 0 bases and J by 5 bases, 7 bases remained unmatched. The CDR3 is 15 residues long. Germline V gene lookup returns CDR1 SGHTA and CDR2 FQGNSA.

This clonotype turned up a few times. The chain carries TRBV7-2 and TRBJ1-2, with D tentatively TRBD1 (5 bases). Germline values: CDR1 SGHTA, CDR2 FQGNSA. V was trimmed by 2 bases and J by 13 bases, leaving 14 bases between them. The CDR3 has 12 residues. CDR3 nucleotide sequence: TGTGCCAGCAGCTTAACGGGGGTTGATTCCACCTTC. Protein product: CASSLTGVDSTF.

The rearrangement links TRBV3-1 to TRBJ1-3, with unresolved D. Germline-derived CDR1 and CDR2 are LGHDT and YNNKEL (reference sequence). V was shortened by 2 bases and J by 3 bases, with 8 bases between the two germline ends. The length of the CDR3 is 14 residues. CDR3 in DNA: TGTGCCAGCAGCCAATTAGTTGGTGGAAACACCATATATTTT. Protein: CASSQLVGGNTIYF.

This clonotype occurred a few times. The rearrangement links TRBV24-1 to TRBJ2-7; 7 bases are a match to TRBD1. The V and J ends lost 3 bases and 5 bases, in that order; junction bases with no gene match: 9. The CDR3 totals 15 residues. The germline V gene has CDR1 KGHDR and CDR2 SFDVKD. In DNA form, the CDR3 reads TGTGCCACCAGTGATACCAACAGGGGTAAGCACGAGCAGTACTTC. Encoded protein: CATSDTNRGKHEQYF.

The rearrangement links TRBV12-3 or TRBV12-4 to TRBJ1-5; D unresolved. The CDR3 has 13 amino acids. Trimming took off 5 bases at V and 3 bases at J, with 8 bases between the two ends. CDR3: CASSDGYNQPQHF. CDR3 DNA: TGTGCCAGCAGTGACGGATACAATCAGCCCCAGCATTTT.

This clonotype was seen only a few times. The CDR3 reads CASRQSGFTYNEQFF. The CDR3 DNA is TGTGCCAGCAGACAAAGCGGGTTTACCTACAATGAGCAGTTCTTC. The chain combines TRBV12-3 or TRBV12-4 with TRBJ2-1; D may be TRBD2 (6 bases). CDR3 length equals 15 residues. The V and J ends lost 6 bases and 2 bases respectively, with 14 bases between them.

The rearrangement uses TRBV30 and TRBJ2-1; D is undetermined. The CDR3 runs to 11 residues. From germline, CDR1 is GTSNPN and CDR2 SVGIG (reference sequence). V was pared by 2 bases and J by 4 bases, with 3 bases between. CDR3 DNA sequence: TGTGCCTGGAGTCTGTACAATGAGCAGTTCTTC. It is translated as CAWSLYNEQFF.

This clonotype was counted many times. V gene TRBV25-1 combines with J gene TRBJ2-5, with 10 positions matching TRBD2. The CDR3 loop spans 18 amino acids. Unmatched junction bases numbered 18, after V lost 6 bases and J lost 5 bases. The germline gives CDR1 MGHDK, CDR2 SYGVNS. The CDR3 sequence is CASSLSGTSAFRGETQYF. As DNA, the CDR3 is TGTGCCAGCAGCCTCTCCGGGACTAGCGCCTTCAGGGGGGAGACCCAGTACTTC.

This clonotype was observed a few times. The gene calls are TRBV6-1 and TRBJ2-2; D is undetermined. V lost 5 bases and J lost 5, with 15 bases in between. This CDR3 region has 15 residues. The germline CDR1 and CDR2 sequences are MNHNS and SASEGT. CDR3 region: CASSNHPHQTGELFF. The CDR3 bases are TGTGCCAGCAGTAATCACCCCCACCAGACCGGGGAGCTGTTTTTT.

V usage is TRBV29-1 and J usage is TRBJ1-2; D unclear. Germline loops: CDR1 SQVTM, CDR2 ANQGSEA. V lost 0 bases and J 2 bases, leaving 7 bases between the germline ends. The length of the CDR3 is 13 residues. The CDR3: CSVEEHGNYGYTF. The DNA of the CDR3 is TGCAGCGTTGAAGAGCACGGCAACTATGGCTACACCTTC.

V and J are TRBV7-9 and TRBJ2-5; 7 nucleotides match TRBD1. Unmatched junction bases numbered 4, after V lost 5 bases and J lost 7 bases. In germline, CDR1 is SEHNR, CDR2 FQNEAQ (reference sequence). This CDR3 is 12 amino acids long. The CDR3 DNA follows: TGTGCCAGCAGCGTTACAGGGGTGACCCAGTACTTC. Translating it yields CASSVTGVTQYF.